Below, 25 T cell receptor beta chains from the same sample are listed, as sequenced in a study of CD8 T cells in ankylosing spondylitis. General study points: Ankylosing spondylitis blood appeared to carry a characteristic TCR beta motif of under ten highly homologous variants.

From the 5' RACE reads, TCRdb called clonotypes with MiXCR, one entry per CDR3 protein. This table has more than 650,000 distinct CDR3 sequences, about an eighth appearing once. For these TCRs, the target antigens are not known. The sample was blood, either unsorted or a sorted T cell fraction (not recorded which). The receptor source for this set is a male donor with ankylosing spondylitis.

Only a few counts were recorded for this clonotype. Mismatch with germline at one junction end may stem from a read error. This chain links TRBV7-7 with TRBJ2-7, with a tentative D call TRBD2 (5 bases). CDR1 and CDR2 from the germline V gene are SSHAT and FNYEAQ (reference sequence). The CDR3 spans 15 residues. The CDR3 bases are TGTGCTAGCAGCCCCACTGGAGGTCGCTCCTACGAGCAGTACTTC. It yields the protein CASSPTGGRSYEQYF.

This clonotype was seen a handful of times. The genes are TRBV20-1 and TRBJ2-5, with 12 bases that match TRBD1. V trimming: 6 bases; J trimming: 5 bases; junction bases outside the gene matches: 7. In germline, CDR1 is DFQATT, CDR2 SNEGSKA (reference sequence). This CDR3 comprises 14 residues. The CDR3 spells CSARDRGQLETQYF. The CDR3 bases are TGCAGTGCACGGGACAGGGGGCAATTGGAGACCCAGTACTTC.

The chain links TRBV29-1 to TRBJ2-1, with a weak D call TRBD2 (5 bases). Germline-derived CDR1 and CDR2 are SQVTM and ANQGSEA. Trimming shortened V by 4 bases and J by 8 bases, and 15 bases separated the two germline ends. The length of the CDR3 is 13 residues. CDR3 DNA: TGCAGCGTTGTAGGACTGAATGAGTATGAGCAGTTCTTC. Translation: CSVVGLNEYEQFF.

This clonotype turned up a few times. The CDR3 DNA reads as TGCAGTGCTAGAGATCCCCTTGTTGGCTCCTACAATGAGCAGTTCTTC. Translating it yields CSARDPLVGSYNEQFF. The V and J genes are TRBV20-1 and TRBJ2-1; no definite D call. In germline, CDR1 is DFQATT, CDR2 SNEGSKA (reference sequence). This CDR3 region has 16 residues. V shed 0 bases and J shed 0 bases, with 12 bases lying between them.

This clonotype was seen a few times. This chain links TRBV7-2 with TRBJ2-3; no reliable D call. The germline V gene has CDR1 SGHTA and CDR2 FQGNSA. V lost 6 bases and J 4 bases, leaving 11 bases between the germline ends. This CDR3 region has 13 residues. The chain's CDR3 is CASSYYGSDTQYF. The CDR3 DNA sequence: TGTGCCAGCAGTTACTATGGGTCAGATACGCAGTATTTT. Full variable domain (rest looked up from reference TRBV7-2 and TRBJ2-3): GAGVSQSPSNKVTEKGKDVELRCDPISGHTALYWYRQSLGQGLEFLIYFQGNSAPDKSGLPSDRFSAERTGGSVSTLTIQRTQQEDSAVYLCASSYYGSDTQYFGPGTRLTVL.

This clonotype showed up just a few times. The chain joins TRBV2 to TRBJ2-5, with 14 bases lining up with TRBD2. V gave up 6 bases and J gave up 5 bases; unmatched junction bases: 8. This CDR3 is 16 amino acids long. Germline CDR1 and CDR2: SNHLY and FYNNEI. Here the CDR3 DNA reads TGTGCCAGCAGCCCCGAGACTAGCGGGAGGGTTGAGACCCAGTACTTC. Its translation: CASSPETSGRVETQYF.

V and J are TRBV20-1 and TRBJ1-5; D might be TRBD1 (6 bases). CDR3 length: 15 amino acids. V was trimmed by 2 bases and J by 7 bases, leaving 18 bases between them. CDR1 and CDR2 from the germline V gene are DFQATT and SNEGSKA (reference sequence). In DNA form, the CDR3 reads TGCAGTGCTAGAAGAGGGGGGGACATCAACCAGCCCCAGCATTTT. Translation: CSARRGGDINQPQHF.

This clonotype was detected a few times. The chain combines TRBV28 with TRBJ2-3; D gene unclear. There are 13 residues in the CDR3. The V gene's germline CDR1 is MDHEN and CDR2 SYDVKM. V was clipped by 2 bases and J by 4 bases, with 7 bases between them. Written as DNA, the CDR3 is TGTGCCAGCAGTTTACCCCAGTCAGATACGCAGTATTTT. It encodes CASSLPQSDTQYF.

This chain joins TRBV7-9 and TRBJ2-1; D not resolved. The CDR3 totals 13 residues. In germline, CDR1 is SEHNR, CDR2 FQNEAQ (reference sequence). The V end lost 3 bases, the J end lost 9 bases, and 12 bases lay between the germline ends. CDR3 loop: CASSFGRTVEQFF. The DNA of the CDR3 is TGTGCCAGCAGCTTCGGACGAACTGTTGAGCAGTTCTTC.

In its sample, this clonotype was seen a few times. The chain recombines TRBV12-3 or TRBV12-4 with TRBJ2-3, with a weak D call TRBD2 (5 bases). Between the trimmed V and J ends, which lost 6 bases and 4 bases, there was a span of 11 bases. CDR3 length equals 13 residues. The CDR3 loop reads CASRIGLSDTQYF. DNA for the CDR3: TGTGCCAGCAGGATCGGACTCTCAGATACGCAGTATTTT.

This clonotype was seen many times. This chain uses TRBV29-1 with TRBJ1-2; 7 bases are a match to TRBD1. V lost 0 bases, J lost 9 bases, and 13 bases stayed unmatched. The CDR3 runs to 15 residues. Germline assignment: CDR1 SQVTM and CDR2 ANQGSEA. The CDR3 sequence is CSVEDHRDRRFSYTF. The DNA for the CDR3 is TGCAGCGTTGAAGATCACCGGGACAGACGTTTCAGCTACACCTTC.

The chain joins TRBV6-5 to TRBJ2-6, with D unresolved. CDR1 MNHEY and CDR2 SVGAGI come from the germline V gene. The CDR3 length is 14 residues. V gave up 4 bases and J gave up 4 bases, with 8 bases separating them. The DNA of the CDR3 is TGTGCCAGCAGTTGGACCCCGGGGGCCAACGTCCTGACTTTC. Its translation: CASSWTPGANVLTF.

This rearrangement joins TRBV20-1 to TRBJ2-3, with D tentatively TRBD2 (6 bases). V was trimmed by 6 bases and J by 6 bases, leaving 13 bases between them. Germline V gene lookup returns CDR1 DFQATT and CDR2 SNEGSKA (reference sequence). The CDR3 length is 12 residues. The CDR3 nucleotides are TGCAGTGCGGAGGCGGGGAGGGATACGCAGTATTTT. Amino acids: CSAEAGRDTQYF.

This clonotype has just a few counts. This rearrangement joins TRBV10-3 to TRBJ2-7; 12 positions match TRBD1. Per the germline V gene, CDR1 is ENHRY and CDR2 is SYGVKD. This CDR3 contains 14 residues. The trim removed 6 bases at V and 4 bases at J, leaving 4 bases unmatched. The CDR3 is CAIRGQGAGYEQYF. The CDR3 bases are TGTGCCATCAGGGGACAGGGGGCTGGGTACGAGCAGTACTTC.

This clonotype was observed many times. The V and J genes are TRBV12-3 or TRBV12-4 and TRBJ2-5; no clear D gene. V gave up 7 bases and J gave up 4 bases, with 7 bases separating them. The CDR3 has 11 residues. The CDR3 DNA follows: TGTGCCAGCACCTCCGCAGAGACCCAGTACTTC. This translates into CASTSAETQYF.

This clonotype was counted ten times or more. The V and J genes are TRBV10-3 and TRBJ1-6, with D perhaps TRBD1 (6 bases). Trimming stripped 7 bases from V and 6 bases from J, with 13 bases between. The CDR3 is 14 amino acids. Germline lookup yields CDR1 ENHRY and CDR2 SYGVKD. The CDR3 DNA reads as TGTGCCATCACCGAGGACAGACCTAATTCACCCCTCCACTTT. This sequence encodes CAITEDRPNSPLHF.

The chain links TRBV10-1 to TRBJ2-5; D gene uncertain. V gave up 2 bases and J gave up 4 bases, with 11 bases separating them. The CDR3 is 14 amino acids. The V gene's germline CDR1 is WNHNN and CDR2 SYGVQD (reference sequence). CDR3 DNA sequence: TGCGCCAGCAGTGAGGGTGGTTCGATAGAGACCCAGTACTTC. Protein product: CASSEGGSIETQYF.

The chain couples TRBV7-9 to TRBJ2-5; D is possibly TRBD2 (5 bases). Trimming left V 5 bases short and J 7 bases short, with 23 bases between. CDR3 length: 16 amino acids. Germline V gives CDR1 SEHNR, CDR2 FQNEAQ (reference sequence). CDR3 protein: CASSVPLSRDLGTQYF. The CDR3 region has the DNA TGTGCCAGCAGCGTCCCATTGAGCCGGGATCTTGGGACCCAGTACTTC.

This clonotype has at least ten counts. The CDR3 DNA is TGTGCCAGCAGCTTCCGACAGGGGAATGGCTACACCTTC. It is translated as CASSFRQGNGYTF. This chain connects TRBV7-2 to TRBJ1-2; TRBD1 aligns across 8 bases. The ends lost 3 bases at V and 6 bases at J; junction bases unmatched: 3. The CDR3 extends over 13 amino acids. Germline V CDR1 and CDR2: SGHTA, FQGNSA.

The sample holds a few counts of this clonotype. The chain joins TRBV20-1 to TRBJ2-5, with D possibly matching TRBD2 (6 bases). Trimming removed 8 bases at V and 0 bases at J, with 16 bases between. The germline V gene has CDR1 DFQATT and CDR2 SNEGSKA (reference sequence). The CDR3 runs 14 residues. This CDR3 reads CSSGVLGYQETQYF. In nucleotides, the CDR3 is TGCAGTTCGGGGGTTCTGGGGTACCAAGAGACCCAGTACTTC.

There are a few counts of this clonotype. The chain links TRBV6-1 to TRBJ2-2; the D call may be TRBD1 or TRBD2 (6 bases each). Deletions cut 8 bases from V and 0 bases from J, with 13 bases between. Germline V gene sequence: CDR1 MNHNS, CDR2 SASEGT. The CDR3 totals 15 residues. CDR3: CASGWGAPNTGELFF. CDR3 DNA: TGTGCCAGCGGCTGGGGGGCTCCGAACACCGGGGAGCTGTTTTTT.

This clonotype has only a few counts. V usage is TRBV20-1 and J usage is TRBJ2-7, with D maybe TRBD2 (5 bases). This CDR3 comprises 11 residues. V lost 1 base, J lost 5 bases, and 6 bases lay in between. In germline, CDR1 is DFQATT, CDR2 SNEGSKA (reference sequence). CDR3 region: CSARGENEQYF. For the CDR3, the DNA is TGCAGTGCTAGAGGGGAGAACGAGCAGTACTTC.

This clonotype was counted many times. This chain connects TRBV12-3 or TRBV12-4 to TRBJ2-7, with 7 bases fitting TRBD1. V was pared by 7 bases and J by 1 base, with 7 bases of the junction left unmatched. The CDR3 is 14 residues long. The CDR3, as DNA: TGTGCCAGCACCCCGGGACAGCGATCCTACGAGCAGTACTTC. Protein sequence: CASTPGQRSYEQYF.

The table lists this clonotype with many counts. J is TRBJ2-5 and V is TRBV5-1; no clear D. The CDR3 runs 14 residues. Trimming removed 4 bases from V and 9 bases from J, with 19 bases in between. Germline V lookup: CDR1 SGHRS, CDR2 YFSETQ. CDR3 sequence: CASSRTDVVGSQYF. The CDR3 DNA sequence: TGCGCCAGCAGCCGGACCGATGTAGTTGGGTCCCAGTACTTC.

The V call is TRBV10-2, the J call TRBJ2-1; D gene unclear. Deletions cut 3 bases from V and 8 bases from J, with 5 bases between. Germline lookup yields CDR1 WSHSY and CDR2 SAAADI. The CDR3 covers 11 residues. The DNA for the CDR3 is TGCGCCAGCAGTGATCTTGATGAGCAGTTCTTC. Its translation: CASSDLDEQFF.